This entry features one T cell receptor beta chain sequence. This sample is part of a study of control samples from healthy donors and cancer patients. Sequencing was performed with immunoSEQ multiplex PCR; in TCRdb, only in-frame clones are kept and a portion is missing. The sample records 35,000 to 50,000 clones, around 87% being singletons. The CDR3 is made up of 17 amino acids. V lost 3 bases to trimming and J lost 0 bases; unmatched junction nucleotides: 10. The origin of this receptor is a woman aged 55-70 years with lung cancer. Sequencing was performed on PBMCs. The V gene is TRBV23-1, the J gene TRBJ1-1, with TRBD1 identical over 7 bases. TRBV23-1 is an ORF for which the function is uncertain. The DNA for the CDR3 is TGCGCCAGCAGTCATATTAACAGGGGAGACATGAACACTGAAGCTTTCTTT. Amino acids: CASSHINRGDMNTEAFF.